This TCR beta chain was obtained from a study of CD8+ T cells in alopecia areata. The sequencing template was cDNA reverse transcribed from extracted RNA. TCRdb keeps only in-frame clones here, not all; method: immunoSEQ multiplex PCR. Seen here are fewer than 200,000 clones, roughly 50% observed once, and the top ten hold 16%. CDR3 length: 15 amino acids. Trimming shortened V by 8 bases and J by 10 bases, and 24 bases separated the two germline ends. CDR1 is SNHLY, CDR2 FYNNEI, per germline. Treatment indicated: oral pan-JAK inhibitor, 5-10 mg twice daily. The origin of this receptor is a human donor with alopecia areata. The gene calls are TRBV2 and TRBJ2-1, with a possible D match to TRBD1 (6 bases). The starting material was CD4+ T cells sorted from blood, obtained at roughly week 55, from a patient treated with tofacitinib. This CDR3 reads CASGRTVSVEPEQFF. The CDR3 DNA reads TGTGCCAGCGGGCGGACAGTTAGCGTAGAACCGGAGCAGTTCTTC.